This T cell receptor (beta chain) came from a study of shared clonotypes between healthy human individuals. Overall study context: Each donor contributed plates that comprised three CD4 naive, three CD4 memory, two CD8 naive and one CD8 memory.

Replicate PCRs from sorted subsets contained 200 ng DNA, which is around 29,000 T cell genomes. Study processing details: ImmunoSEQ yielded junction-only sequences lacking quality scores, so filtering differed. The protocol was immunoSEQ multiplex PCR, while the TCRdb copy is restricted to in-frame clones and leaves out a portion. Clone size and V and J calls were adopted from that table, with D and trimming inferred from the DNA. The table lists 100,000 to 130,000 clones, 68% of them singletons. Per the germline V gene, CDR1 is MNHNS and CDR2 is SASEGT. J was trimmed by 4 bases and V by 2 bases; bases with no gene match: 4. CDR3 size: 15 residues.

The chain employs TRBV6-1 and TRBJ2-2; 7 bases align to TRBD1. This TCR was recovered from a woman younger than 45 in good health. Sequenced input: memory CD8+ T cells sorted from blood. Noted subset: CD45RO+ cells pooled with CCR7-negative TemRA cells. The CDR3 DNA reads as TGTGCCAGCAGTGAAAACGCAGGGGGCACCGGGGAGCTGTTTTTT. It is translated as CASSENAGGTGELFF.